The present TCR beta chain was sequenced within a study of PD-L1 blockade in urothelial cancer. Study overall: Of 28 to 35 patients, some 25 were males with bladder-origin urothelial cancer. Investigators checked blood 3 weeks (second dose) and 6 weeks after treatment start. Broader study findings: Improved survival was predicted by pretreatment blood TCR clonality below the median.

Synthetic spike-ins, TCR analog templates, were added into each PCR. The protocol was immunoSEQ multiplex PCR, while the TCRdb copy is restricted to in-frame clones and leaves out a portion. The sample includes tens of thousands of clones, approximately 90% of them seen just once. Per the germline V gene, CDR1 is MGHRA and CDR2 is YSYEKL. V gave up 6 bases and J gave up 4 bases, with 15 bases separating them. The CDR3 runs to 14 residues. As for time point: pretreatment peripheral blood. In the case of this clone: Its antigen is still unknown. The same CDR3 can be traced to other DNA sequences in this sample.

This chain uses TRBV4-1 with TRBJ1-1; tentative D call: TRBD1 (5 bases). The sample was PBMCs, taken around atezolizumab (anti-PD-L1) treatment. The source of this sequence is a woman aged 55-69 years with urothelial cancer. In nucleotides, the CDR3 is TGCGCCAGCAGTCAGCTGAGGGGAGGCACTGAAGCTTTCTTT. Encoded protein: CASSQLRGGTEAFF.